This is a list of T cell receptor beta chains from one sample in a study of control samples from healthy donors and cancer patients. Using immunoSEQ multiplex PCR, the repertoire was profiled, and TCRdb retains in-frame clones only, with some absent. The sample has 150,000 to 200,000 clones, 90% to 95% seen once. The material sequenced was blood. These receptors all stem from a young woman in good health. Both conserved end residues are part of each CDR3. D genes are given only for firm matches. Size is stated for part of the rows, as once, few or many counts, or as a class when the clone is expanded.

J gene	D gene	V gene	clone size	CDR3 protein	CDR3 DNA
TRBJ2-7	.	TRBV19	.	CASSIKGTEGSEQYF	TGTGCCAGTAGTATCAAAGGTACAGAGGGGAGCGAGCAGTACTTC
TRBJ1-4	.	TRBV19	.	CASSMSAYNEKLFF	TGTGCCAGTAGTATGTCGGCATATAATGAAAAACTGTTTTTT
TRBJ1-5	.	TRBV7-2	.	CASSLNPSQPQHF	TGTGCCAGCAGCTTAAACCCCAGCCAGCCCCAGCATTTT
TRBJ2-5	.	TRBV5-5	.	CASSQQETQYF	TGTGCCAGCAGCCAACAAGAGACCCAGTACTTC
TRBJ1-5	.	TRBV27	.	CASSPRDGNQPQHF	TGTGCCAGCAGTCCCCGGGACGGCAATCAGCCCCAGCATTTT
TRBJ1-3	.	TRBV6-5	.	CASSTLSGNTIYF	TGTGCCAGCAGTACACTCTCTGGAAACACCATATATTTT
TRBJ1-2	TRBD1	TRBV6-2/TRBV6-3	.	CASSYSGQVYGYTF	TGTGCCAGCAGTTACTCTGGACAGGTCTATGGCTACACCTTC
TRBJ1-2	.	TRBV12-2	once	CASRFGQGVYGYTF	TGTGCAAGTCGCTTCGGACAGGGGGTTTATGGCTACACCTTC
TRBJ1-4	TRBD1	TRBV27	.	CASSLFRDRNEKLFF	TGTGCCAGCAGTTTATTCAGGGACAGAAATGAAAAACTGTTTTTT
TRBJ2-5	.	TRBV5-1	.	CASSLGPSETQYF	TGCGCCAGCAGCCTGGGACCCTCAGAGACCCAGTACTTC
TRBJ1-1	.	TRBV6-2/TRBV6-3	few	CASSYSLGSPNTEAFF	TGTGCCAGCAGTTACTCTCTGGGCAGCCCAAACACTGAAGCTTTCTTT
TRBJ1-1	TRBD1	TRBV6-5	.	CASSRGQQNTEAFF	TGTGCCAGCAGTCGGGGACAGCAGAACACTGAAGCTTTCTTT
TRBJ2-7	.	TRBV20-1	few	CSASSGYEQYF	TGCAGTGCTAGTAGCGGCTACGAGCAGTACTTC
TRBJ2-5	TRBD2	TRBV28	.	CASINGMGGAQYF	TGTGCCAGCATAAACGGGATGGGAGGGGCCCAGTACTTC
TRBJ2-3	.	TRBV7-3	.	CASSLLGTDTQYF	TGTGCCAGCAGCTTACTCGGCACAGATACGCAGTATTTT
TRBJ1-2	TRBD1	TRBV11-3	.	CASSSRGDRSPNYGYTF	TGTGCCAGCAGCTCCAGGGGGGACAGGAGTCCTAACTATGGCTACACCTTC
TRBJ1-2	TRBD1	TRBV18	.	CASSPETGALDAYTF	TGTGCCAGCTCACCAGAAACAGGGGCCCTAGACGCCTACACCTTC
TRBJ1-2	.	TRBV5-1	.	CASSLLDRDGYTF	TGCGCCAGCAGCTTACTCGATAGGGATGGCTACACCTTC
TRBJ1-2	.	TRBV2	.	CATVDLQGYTF	TGTGCCACCGTGGACCTCCAGGGCTACACCTTC
TRBJ1-2	.	TRBV5-8	.	CASSSLRSGYTF	TGTGCCAGCAGCTCCCTGAGAAGCGGCTACACCTTC
TRBJ2-5	.	TRBV11-3	.	CASSAPYSRVRGQYF	TGTGCCAGCAGCGCCCCCTATTCCAGGGTTCGGGGCCAGTACTTC
TRBJ1-3	.	TRBV10-3	.	CAISDLRDVSGNTIYF	TGTGCCATCAGTGACCTAAGGGACGTCTCTGGAAACACCATATATTTT
TRBJ2-2	TRBD2	TRBV24-1	.	CATRNSGGAETGELFF	TGTGCCACCAGAAATAGCGGGGGGGCTGAGACCGGGGAGCTGTTTTTT
TRBJ2-1	.	TRBV28	once	CASSERDSPYNEQFF	TGTGCCAGCAGTGAGCGGGACAGCCCCTACAATGAGCAGTTCTTC
TRBJ1-2	TRBD1	TRBV28	.	CASSTFRGYYGYTF	TGTGCCAGCAGTACATTCAGGGGGTACTATGGCTACACCTTC
TRBJ2-1	.	TRBV9	.	CASSGFEGLLFF	TGTGCCAGCAGCGGCTTTGAAGGGTTGCTGTTCTTC
TRBJ2-7	.	TRBV6-1	.	CASSELPVGQFFYEQYF	TGTGCCAGCAGTGAACTCCCGGTTGGACAGTTTTTCTACGAGCAGTACTTC
TRBJ2-1	TRBD1	TRBV11-3	.	CASSLEEGTGQFF	TGTGCCAGCAGCTTGGAGGAGGGGACAGGTCAGTTCTTC
TRBJ1-5	TRBD1	TRBV20-1	.	CSASGLDRGARNQPQHF	TGCAGTGCTAGTGGCTTGGACAGGGGTGCTCGCAATCAGCCCCAGCATTTT
TRBJ2-1	.	TRBV9	.	CASSVAYDVHNEQFF	TGTGCCAGCAGCGTAGCTTACGACGTACACAATGAGCAGTTCTTC
TRBJ2-7	TRBD2	TRBV4-3	once	CASSQAASGTYEQYF	TGCGCCAGCAGCCAAGCGGCTAGCGGGACCTACGAGCAGTACTTC
TRBJ1-1	TRBD1	TRBV11-2	.	CASSLHRGNTEAFF	TGTGCCAGCAGCTTACACAGGGGGAACACTGAAGCTTTCTTT